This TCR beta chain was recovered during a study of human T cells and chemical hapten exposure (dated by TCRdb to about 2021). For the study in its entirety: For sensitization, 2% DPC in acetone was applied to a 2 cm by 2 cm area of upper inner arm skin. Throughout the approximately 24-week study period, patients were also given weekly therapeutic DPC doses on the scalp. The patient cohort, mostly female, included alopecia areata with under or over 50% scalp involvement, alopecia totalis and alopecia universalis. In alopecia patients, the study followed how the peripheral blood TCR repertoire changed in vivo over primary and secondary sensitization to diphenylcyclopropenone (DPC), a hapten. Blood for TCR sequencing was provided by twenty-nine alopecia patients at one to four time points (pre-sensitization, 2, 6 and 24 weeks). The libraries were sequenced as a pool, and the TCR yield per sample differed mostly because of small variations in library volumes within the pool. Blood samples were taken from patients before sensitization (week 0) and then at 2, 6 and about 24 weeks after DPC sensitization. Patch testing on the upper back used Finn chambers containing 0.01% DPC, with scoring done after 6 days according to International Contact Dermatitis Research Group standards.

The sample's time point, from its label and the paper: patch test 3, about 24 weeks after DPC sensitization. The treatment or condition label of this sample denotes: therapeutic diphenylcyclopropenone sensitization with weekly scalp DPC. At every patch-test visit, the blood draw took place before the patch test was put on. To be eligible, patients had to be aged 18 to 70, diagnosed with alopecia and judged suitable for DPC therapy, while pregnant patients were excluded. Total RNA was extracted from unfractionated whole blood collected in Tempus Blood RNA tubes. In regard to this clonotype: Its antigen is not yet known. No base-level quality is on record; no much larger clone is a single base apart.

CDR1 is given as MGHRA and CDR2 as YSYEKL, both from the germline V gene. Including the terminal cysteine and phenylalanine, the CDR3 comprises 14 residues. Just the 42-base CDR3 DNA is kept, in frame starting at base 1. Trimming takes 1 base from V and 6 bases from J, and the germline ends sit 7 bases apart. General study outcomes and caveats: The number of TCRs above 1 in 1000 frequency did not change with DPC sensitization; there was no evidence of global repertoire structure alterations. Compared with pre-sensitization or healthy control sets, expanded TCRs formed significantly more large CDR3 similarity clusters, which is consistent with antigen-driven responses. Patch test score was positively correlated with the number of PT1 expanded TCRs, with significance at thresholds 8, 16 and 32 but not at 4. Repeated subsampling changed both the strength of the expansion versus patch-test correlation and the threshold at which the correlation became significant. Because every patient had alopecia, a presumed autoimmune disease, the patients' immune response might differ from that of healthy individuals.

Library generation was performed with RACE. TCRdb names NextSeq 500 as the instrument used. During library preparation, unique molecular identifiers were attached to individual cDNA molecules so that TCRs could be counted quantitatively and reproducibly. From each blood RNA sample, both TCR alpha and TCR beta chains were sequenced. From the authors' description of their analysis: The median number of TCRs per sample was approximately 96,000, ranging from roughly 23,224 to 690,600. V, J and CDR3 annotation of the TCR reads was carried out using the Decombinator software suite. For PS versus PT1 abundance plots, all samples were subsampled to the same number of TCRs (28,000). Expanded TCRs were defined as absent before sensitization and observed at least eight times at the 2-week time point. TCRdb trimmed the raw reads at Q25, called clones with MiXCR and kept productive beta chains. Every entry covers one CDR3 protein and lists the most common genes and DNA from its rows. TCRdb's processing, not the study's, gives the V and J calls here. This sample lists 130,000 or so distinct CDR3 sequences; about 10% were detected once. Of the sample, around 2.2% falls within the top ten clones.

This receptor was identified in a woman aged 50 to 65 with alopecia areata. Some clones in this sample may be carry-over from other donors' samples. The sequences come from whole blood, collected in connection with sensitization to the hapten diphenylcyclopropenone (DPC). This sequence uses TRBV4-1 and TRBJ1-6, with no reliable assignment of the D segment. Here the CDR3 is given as CASSQGTANSPLHF. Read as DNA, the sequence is TGCGCCAGCAGCCAAGGGACGGCTAATTCACCCCTCCACTTT.